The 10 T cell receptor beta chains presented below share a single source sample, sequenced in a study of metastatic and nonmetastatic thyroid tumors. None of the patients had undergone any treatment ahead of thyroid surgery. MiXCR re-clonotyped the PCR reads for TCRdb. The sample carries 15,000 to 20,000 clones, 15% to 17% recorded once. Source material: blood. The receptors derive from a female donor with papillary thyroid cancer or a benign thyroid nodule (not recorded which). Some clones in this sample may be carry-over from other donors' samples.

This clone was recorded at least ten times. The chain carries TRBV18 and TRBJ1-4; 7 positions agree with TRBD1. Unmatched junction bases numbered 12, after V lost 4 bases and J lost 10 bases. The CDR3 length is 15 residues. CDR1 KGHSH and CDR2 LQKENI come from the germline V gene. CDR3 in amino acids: CASSQRTGEDGKLFF. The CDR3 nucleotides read TGTGCCAGCTCACAACGGACAGGAGAAGATGGAAAACTGTTTTTT. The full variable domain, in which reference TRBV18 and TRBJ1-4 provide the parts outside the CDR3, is NAGVMQNPRHLVRRRGQEARLRCSPMKGHSHVYWYRQLPEEGLKFMVYLQKENIIDESGMPKERFSAEFPKEGPSILRIQQVVRGDSAAYFCASSQRTGEDGKLFFGSGTQLSVL.

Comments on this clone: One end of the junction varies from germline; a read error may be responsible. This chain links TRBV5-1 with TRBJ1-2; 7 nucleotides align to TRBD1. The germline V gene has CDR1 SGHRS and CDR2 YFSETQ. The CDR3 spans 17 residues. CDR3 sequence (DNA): TGCGCCAGCAGCCCTTCCCCTCCCAACAGGGGCCTCTATGGCCACACCTTC. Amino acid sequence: CASSPSPPNRGLYGHTF.

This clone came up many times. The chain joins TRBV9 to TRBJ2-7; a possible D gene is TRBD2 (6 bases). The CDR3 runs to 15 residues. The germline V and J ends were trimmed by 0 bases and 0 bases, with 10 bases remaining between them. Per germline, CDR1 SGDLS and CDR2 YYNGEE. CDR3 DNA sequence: TGTGCCAGCAGCGTAGGAGCCGGGAGCTCCTACGAGCAGTACTTC. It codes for CASSVGAGSSYEQYF.

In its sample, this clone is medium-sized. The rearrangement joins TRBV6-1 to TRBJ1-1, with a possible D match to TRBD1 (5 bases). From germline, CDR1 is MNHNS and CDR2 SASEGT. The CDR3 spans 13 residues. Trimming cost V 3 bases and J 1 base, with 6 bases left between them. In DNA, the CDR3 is TGTGCCAGCAGTGAGGGGGAGAACACTGAAGCTTTCTTT. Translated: CASSEGENTEAFF.

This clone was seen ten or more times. CDR3 sequence: CASSQAGGNYGYTF. CDR3 DNA: TGTGCCAGCAGCCAAGCAGGGGGCAACTATGGCTACACCTTC. The V call is TRBV3-1, the J call TRBJ1-2; 8 bases are shared with TRBD1. Unmatched junction bases numbered 0, after V lost 1 base and J lost 2 bases. The CDR3 runs 14 residues. The germline gives CDR1 LGHDT, CDR2 YNNKEL (reference sequence).

The CDR3 loop is CASRETPTGSAYEQYF. CDR3 coding DNA: TGTGCCAGCAGAGAGACCCCAACAGGGTCAGCCTACGAGCAGTACTTC. The rearrangement joins TRBV6-1 to TRBJ2-7, with D perhaps TRBD1 (6 bases). CDR3 length equals 16 residues. Germline CDR1 reads MNHNS; CDR2 reads SASEGT. The V end was cut by 6 bases, the J end by 2 bases, with 20 bases between.

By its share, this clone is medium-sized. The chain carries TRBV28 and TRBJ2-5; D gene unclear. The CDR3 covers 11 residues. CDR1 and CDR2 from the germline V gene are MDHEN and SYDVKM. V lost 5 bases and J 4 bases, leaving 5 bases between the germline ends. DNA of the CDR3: TGTGCCAGCAGTATTGGAGAGACCCAGTACTTC. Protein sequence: CASSIGETQYF.

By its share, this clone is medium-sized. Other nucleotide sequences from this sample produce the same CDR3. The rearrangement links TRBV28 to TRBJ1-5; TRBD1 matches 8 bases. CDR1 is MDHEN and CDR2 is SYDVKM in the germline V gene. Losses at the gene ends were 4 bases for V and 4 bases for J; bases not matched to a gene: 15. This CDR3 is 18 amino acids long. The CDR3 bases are TGTGCCAGCAGTTCGCTATGGTACAGGGGGATGGGAAATCAGCCCCAGCATTTT. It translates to CASSSLWYRGMGNQPQHF. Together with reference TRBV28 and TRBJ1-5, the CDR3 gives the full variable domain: DVKVTQSSRYLVKRTGEKVFLECVQDMDHENMFWYRQDPGLGLRLIYFSYDVKMKEKGDIPEGYSVSREKKERFSLILESASTNQTSMYLCASSSLWYRGMGNQPQHFGDGTRLSIL.

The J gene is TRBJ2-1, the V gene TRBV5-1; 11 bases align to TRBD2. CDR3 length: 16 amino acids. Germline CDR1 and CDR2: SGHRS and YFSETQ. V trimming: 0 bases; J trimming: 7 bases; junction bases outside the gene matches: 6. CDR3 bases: TGCGCCAGCAGCTTGGCCGGGACTAGCGGTTTGAATGAGCAGTTCTTC. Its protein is CASSLAGTSGLNEQFF.

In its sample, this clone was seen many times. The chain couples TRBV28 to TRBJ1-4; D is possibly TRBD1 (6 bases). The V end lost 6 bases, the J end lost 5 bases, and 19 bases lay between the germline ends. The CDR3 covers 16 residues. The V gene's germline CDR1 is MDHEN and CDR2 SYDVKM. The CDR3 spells CASRKGEGSGNEKLFF. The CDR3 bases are TGTGCCAGCAGGAAGGGGGAGGGGAGTGGGAATGAAAAACTGTTTTTT.